A selection of T cell receptor beta chains follows, all from one sample in a study of regulatory T cells in long-lasting Graves disease. TCRdb reanalysed the multiplex PCR reads using MiXCR and keeps one entry per CDR3 protein. Of 300,000 to 400,000 distinct CDR3 sequences listed, about 18% were seen once; the top ten hold less than 30%. The sequences come from peripheral blood mononuclear cells (PBMCs), collected when the disease was refractory, from a patient treated with antithyroid drugs. The source is a female donor with Graves disease. The CDR3 runs from the conserved cysteine through the conserved F or W. Each record gives: V gene, J gene, clone size, CDR3 length, D gene, CDR3 protein, CDR3 DNA. The D gene is left open where the match is weak. Clone size is shown for a subset of rows, as once, few, many or a class of expanded clone.

TRBV4-2,TRBJ2-7,few,16,TRBD1,CASSQEDDRVTYEQYF,TGTGCCAGCAGCCAAGAGGACGACAGGGTGACCTACGAGCAGTACTTC
TRBV5-6,TRBJ1-2,few,15,TRBD1,CASSLKGAWYYGYTF,TGTGCCAGCAGCTTGAAGGGGGCTTGGTACTATGGCTACACCTTC
TRBV5-4,TRBJ1-1,-,13,-,CASSFERGTEAFF,TGTGCCAGCAGCTTTGAGAGGGGCACTGAAGCTTTCTTT
TRBV20-1,TRBJ2-2,-,12,-,CSVRGGTGELFF,TGCAGTGTTAGGGGCGGCACCGGGGAGCTGTTTTTT
TRBV5-6,TRBJ2-5,once,15,-,CASRISGGARETQYF,TGTGCCAGCAGAATATCAGGGGGGGCCAGGGAGACCCAGTACTTC
TRBV6-9,TRBJ1-2,-,14,-,CASSYSASGGGYTF,TGTGCCAGCAGTTACTCAGCATCCGGGGGTGGCTACACCTTC
TRBV12-3/TRBV12-4,TRBJ1-1,many,16,-,CASSLLRRWGQVEAFF,TGTGCCAGCAGTTTGCTGCGCCGGTGGGGACAAGTTGAAGCTTTCTTT
TRBV10-2,TRBJ2-2,few,14,-,CATLGTLNTGELFF,TGCGCCACCCTCGGAACTCTTAACACCGGGGAGCTGTTTTTT
TRBV12-3/TRBV12-4,TRBJ1-2,many,13,-,CASSMDGGYGYTF,TGTGCCAGCAGTATGGACGGAGGATATGGCTACACCTTC
TRBV28,TRBJ2-5,many,16,TRBD1,CASSFYRGSSQETQYF,TGTGCCAGCAGTTTTTACAGGGGAAGTTCCCAAGAGACCCAGTACTTC
TRBV10-2,TRBJ2-2,-,13,-,CASSVDFTGELFF,TGCGCCAGCAGTGTTGACTTCACCGGGGAGCTGTTTTTT
TRBV29-1,TRBJ2-5,-,14,-,CSVLLARPQETQYF,TGCAGCGTTCTCTTGGCTAGGCCACAAGAGACCCAGTACTTC
TRBV28,TRBJ2-5,many,16,-,CASSLSSSWAAETQYF,TGTGCCAGCAGTTTATCGAGTAGCTGGGCAGCAGAGACCCAGTACTTC